The text below deals with one TCR beta chain. With 0 bases removed from V and 7 bases from J, the gap between germline ends came to 16 bases. Germline CDR1 LNHNV, CDR2 YYDKDF (reference sequence). This CDR3 spans 16 amino acids. Some clones are missing from TCRdb's copy, which holds only in-frame ones; the method was immunoSEQ multiplex PCR. The data contain about 100,000 clones, roughly 88% of them singletons. This record belongs to a study of OX40 agonist ivuxolimab in advanced cancers. This sample comprised CD4+ or CD8+ T cells sorted from blood, obtained in a trial of the OX40 agonist ivuxolimab. The chain links TRBV15 to TRBJ1-5; D possibly corresponds to TRBD1 (6 bases). The clonotype comes from an adult with an advanced solid tumor such as melanoma, head and neck, liver or kidney cancer. Here the CDR3 DNA reads TGTGCCACCAGCAGAGATCGCGGGGGGGCGGAACAGCCCCAGCATTTT. Amino acid sequence: CATSRDRGGAEQPQHF. Looking up the rest from reference TRBV15 and TRBJ1-5 gives the full variable domain: DAMVIQNPRYQVTQFGKPVTLSCSQTLNHNVMYWYQQKSSQAPKLLFHYYDKDFNNEADTPDNFQSRRPNTSFCFLDIRSPGLGDTAMYLCATSRDRGGAEQPQHFGDGTRLSIL.